This TCR beta chain stems from a study of human T cells and chemical hapten exposure. For the study at large: 2% DPC was applied to 2 cm by 2 cm of upper inner arm skin for sensitization. In the roughly 25-week study, patients were dosed weekly with diphenylcyclopropenone on the scalp throughout.

Specified time point: patch test 1, 2 weeks after DPC sensitization. Treatment in this sample: therapeutic diphenylcyclopropenone sensitization with weekly scalp DPC. On this clonotype itself: Its antigen is unidentified.

TCRdb reanalysed the RACE reads using MiXCR and keeps one entry per CDR3 protein. Among under 450,000 distinct CDR3 sequences, roughly 5% were seen once, and the ten largest hold around 2%. Germline lookup yields CDR1 DFQATT and CDR2 SNEGSKA (reference sequence). The trim removed 3 bases at V and 8 bases at J, leaving 10 bases unmatched. The CDR3 consists of 14 residues. Broader study findings: DPC sensitization left the count of TCRs above 1 in 1000 unchanged.

The sample was whole blood, taken in connection with sensitization to the hapten diphenylcyclopropenone (DPC). The source of this sequence is a woman aged 50 to 60 with alopecia areata. Some clones in this sample may be carry-over from other donors' samples. The chain recombines TRBV20-1 with TRBJ1-2; the match to TRBD1 covers 9 bases. The CDR3 DNA is TGCAGTGCTAGGTCGGACAGGGGAGGAGAAGGCTACACCTTC. This translates into CSARSDRGGEGYTF.